The rows below give T cell receptor beta chains drawn from one sample of a study of T cells in Graves' hyperthyroidism and ophthalmopathy. MiXCR, applied by TCRdb to the multiplex PCR reads, yields one record per CDR3 protein. The sample has roughly 380,000 distinct CDR3 sequences; about 19% are singletons. The sequencing sample was made of blood. These receptors were obtained from a woman aged 18 to 35 with Graves' hyperthyroidism. The CDR3 runs from the conserved cysteine through the conserved F or W. The D gene is left open where the match is weak. The size field is filled for only some rows; it gives once, few, many or a size class.

clone_size	v_call	d_call	j_call	cdr3_aa	cdr3_nt
-	TRBV6-1	TRBD1	TRBJ1-2	CASSEAGTAYGYTF	TGTGCCAGCAGTGAAGCGGGGACAGCCTATGGCTACACCTTC
many	TRBV12-3/TRBV12-4	-	TRBJ1-1	CASSLLAGVAETFF	TGTGCCAGCAGTTTACTCGCAGGGGTCGCTGAAACTTTCTTT
many	TRBV2	-	TRBJ1-1	CASTEWGAEAFF	TGTGCCAGCACCGAATGGGGGGCTGAAGCTTTCTTT
-	TRBV28	-	TRBJ2-5	CASSFPGPETQYF	TGTGCCAGCAGTTTTCCGGGGCCAGAGACCCAGTACTTC
many	TRBV6-1	-	TRBJ1-1	CAIGRAESTEAFF	TGTGCCATCGGGCGGGCTGAATCCACTGAAGCTTTCTTT
many	TRBV14	-	TRBJ2-5	CASSQALGGGETQYF	TGTGCCAGCAGCCAAGCATTGGGAGGCGGAGAGACCCAGTACTTC
many	TRBV9	-	TRBJ1-2	CASSVGLLGGYTF	TGTGCCAGCAGCGTAGGCCTCCTGGGGGGCTACACCTTC
many	TRBV13	-	TRBJ1-1	CASSFLRGMNTEAFF	TGTGCCAGCAGCTTCCTTCGGGGGATGAACACTGAAGCTTTCTTT
many	TRBV5-6	-	TRBJ1-1	CASSLWGPVEAFF	TGTGCCAGCAGCTTGTGGGGGCCGGTTGAAGCTTTCTTT
many	TRBV7-2	TRBD2	TRBJ2-5	CASSAASGGDGAQYF	TGTGCCAGCAGCGCGGCCAGCGGGGGGGACGGGGCCCAGTACTTC
many	TRBV27	TRBD1	TRBJ1-2	CASSLTTGGGNYGYTF	TGTGCCAGCAGTTTGACCACAGGGGGCGGTAACTATGGCTACACCTTC
many	TRBV5-1	-	TRBJ2-7	CASSWADFLTYEQYF	TGCGCCAGCAGCTGGGCCGATTTTTTGACCTACGAGCAGTACTTC
many	TRBV10-3	-	TRBJ2-5	CAISEGAQTPETQYF	TGTGCCATCAGCGAAGGGGCCCAGACGCCGGAGACCCAGTACTTC
many	TRBV20-1	-	TRBJ2-5	CSASREGQQETQYF	TGCAGTGCTAGCAGAGAGGGACAACAAGAGACCCAGTACTTC
few	TRBV3-1	-	TRBJ2-5	CASNQNPGGRETQYF	TGTGCCAGCAACCAAAATCCCGGGGGAAGAGAGACCCAGTACTTC
many	TRBV20-1	TRBD2	TRBJ2-5	CSARAGGSQETQYF	TGCAGTGCTAGGGCGGGAGGGTCCCAAGAGACCCAGTACTTC
many	TRBV11-2	-	TRBJ2-5	CASSHGLPQETQYF	TGTGCCAGCAGCCACGGACTACCCCAAGAGACCCAGTACTTC
many	TRBV5-1	-	TRBJ2-7	CASSISGRITGEQYF	TGCGCCAGCAGCATCTCGGGGCGCATTACGGGCGAGCAGTACTTC
-	TRBV2	-	TRBJ1-2	CASLTGLGGYTF	TGTGCCAGCCTAACAGGGCTCGGAGGCTACACCTTC
-	TRBV6-1	TRBD2	TRBJ2-7	CASSRTSGSDYEQYF	TGCGCCAGCAGTCGCACTAGCGGGAGTGATTACGAGCAGTACTTC
many	TRBV6-1	-	TRBJ1-1	CASNLWGASTEAFF	TGTGCCAGCAACCTCTGGGGGGCGAGTACTGAAGCTTTCTTT
many	TRBV12-3/TRBV12-4	TRBD1	TRBJ2-5	CASSSTVPGQGSETQYF	TGTGCCAGCAGTTCCACAGTCCCGGGACAGGGATCGGAGACCCAGTACTTC
many	TRBV5-1	TRBD1	TRBJ1-3	CASSADRVDTIYF	TGCGCCAGCAGCGCCGACAGGGTTGACACCATATATTTT
many	TRBV10-3	TRBD2	TRBJ2-2	CAISGLAGGANTGELFF	TGTGCCATCAGTGGACTAGCGGGGGGCGCGAACACCGGGGAGCTGTTTTTT
few	TRBV3-1	-	TRBJ2-5	CASSQGPDNGETQYF	TGTGCCAGCAGCCAAGGCCCCGACAACGGGGAGACCCAGTACTTC